This TCR beta chain was retrieved from a study of blood T cell repertoires in COVID-19. Study at large: Sites in the United States, Italy and Spain provided acute and convalescent COVID-19 samples. Sources were T cells, B-cell-depleted T cells, or PBMCs; the material itself was cDNA or gDNA.

Authors' methods: Estimated nucleated cell counts came from reference gene primer amplification. Method: immunoSEQ multiplex PCR; TCRdb's copy keeps in-frame clones and lacks some. V, J and clone size reflect that table, while D and trimming were determined from the DNA. The sample contains around 99,000 clones, around 80% of which appear only once. This CDR3 comprises 14 residues. V dropped 7 bases and J dropped 0 bases, with 13 bases sitting between them. CDR1 and CDR2 from the germline V gene are SGHTA and FQGNSA. The sample holds a few counts of this clone. Material for sequencing was peripheral blood. This chain connects TRBV7-2 to TRBJ2-7; D ambiguous. The source is a man aged 45 to 65 who had recovered from COVID-19. CDR3 DNA sequence: TGTGCCAGCACCGCAGTGGCAAGCTCCTACGAGCAGTACTTC. Protein product: CASTAVASSYEQYF. Combining the CDR3 with reference TRBV7-2 and TRBJ2-7 gives the whole variable domain GAGVSQSPSNKVTEKGKDVELRCDPISGHTALYWYRQSLGQGLEFLIYFQGNSAPDKSGLPSDRFSAERTGGSVSTLTIQRTQQEDSAVYLCASTAVASSYEQYFGPGTRLTVT.